One T cell receptor beta chain is described in this entry. Its specificity is unknown. The data were taken from a study of T cells in Graves' hyperthyroidism and ophthalmopathy. RNA transcripts were the template for amplifying TCR beta CDR3 regions. A first-round RT-PCR of the TCR CDR3 used the HTBI primer set. One entry per CDR3 protein, called by TCRdb with MiXCR from the multiplex PCR reads. The sample records some 440,000 distinct CDR3 sequences, around 14% being singletons. Study results and limitations: Ophthalmopathy stood apart from stable hyperthyroidism in a 13 V-J model. The model foresaw ophthalmopathy a median roughly 6 months prior to onset.

CDR3 size: 15 residues. Germline CDR1 and CDR2: MGHRA and YSYEKL. V dropped 1 base and J dropped 1 base, with 10 bases sitting between them. This TCR derives from a woman aged 18-35 years with Graves' hyperthyroidism. Sequenced: blood. The chain combines TRBV4-1 with TRBJ1-1; no clear D gene. CDR3 DNA: TGCGCCAGCAGCCAAGTCGGGGTGGGGAACACTGAAGCTTTCTTT. Its protein is CASSQVGVGNTEAFF.